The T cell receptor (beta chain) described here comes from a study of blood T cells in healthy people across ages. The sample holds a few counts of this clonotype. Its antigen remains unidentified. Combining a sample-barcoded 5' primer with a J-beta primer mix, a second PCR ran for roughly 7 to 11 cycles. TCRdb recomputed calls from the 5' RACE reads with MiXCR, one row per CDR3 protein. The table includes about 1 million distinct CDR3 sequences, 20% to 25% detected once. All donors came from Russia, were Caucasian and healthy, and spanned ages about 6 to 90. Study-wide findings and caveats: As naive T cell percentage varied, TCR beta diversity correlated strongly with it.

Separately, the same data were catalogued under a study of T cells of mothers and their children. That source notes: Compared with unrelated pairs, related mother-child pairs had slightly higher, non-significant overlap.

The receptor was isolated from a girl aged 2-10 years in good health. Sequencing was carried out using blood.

The CDR3 DNA is TGTGCCAGCAGCATCGGGCTAGCGGGGATTATCTCCTACGAGCAGTACTTC. As protein: CASSIGLAGIISYEQYF. This chain connects TRBV3-1 to TRBJ2-7; 9 nucleotides match TRBD2. J gave up 0 bases and V 5 bases, and 11 bases lay outside the gene matches. Germline V gives CDR1 LGHDT, CDR2 YNNKEL (reference sequence). There are 17 residues in the CDR3.